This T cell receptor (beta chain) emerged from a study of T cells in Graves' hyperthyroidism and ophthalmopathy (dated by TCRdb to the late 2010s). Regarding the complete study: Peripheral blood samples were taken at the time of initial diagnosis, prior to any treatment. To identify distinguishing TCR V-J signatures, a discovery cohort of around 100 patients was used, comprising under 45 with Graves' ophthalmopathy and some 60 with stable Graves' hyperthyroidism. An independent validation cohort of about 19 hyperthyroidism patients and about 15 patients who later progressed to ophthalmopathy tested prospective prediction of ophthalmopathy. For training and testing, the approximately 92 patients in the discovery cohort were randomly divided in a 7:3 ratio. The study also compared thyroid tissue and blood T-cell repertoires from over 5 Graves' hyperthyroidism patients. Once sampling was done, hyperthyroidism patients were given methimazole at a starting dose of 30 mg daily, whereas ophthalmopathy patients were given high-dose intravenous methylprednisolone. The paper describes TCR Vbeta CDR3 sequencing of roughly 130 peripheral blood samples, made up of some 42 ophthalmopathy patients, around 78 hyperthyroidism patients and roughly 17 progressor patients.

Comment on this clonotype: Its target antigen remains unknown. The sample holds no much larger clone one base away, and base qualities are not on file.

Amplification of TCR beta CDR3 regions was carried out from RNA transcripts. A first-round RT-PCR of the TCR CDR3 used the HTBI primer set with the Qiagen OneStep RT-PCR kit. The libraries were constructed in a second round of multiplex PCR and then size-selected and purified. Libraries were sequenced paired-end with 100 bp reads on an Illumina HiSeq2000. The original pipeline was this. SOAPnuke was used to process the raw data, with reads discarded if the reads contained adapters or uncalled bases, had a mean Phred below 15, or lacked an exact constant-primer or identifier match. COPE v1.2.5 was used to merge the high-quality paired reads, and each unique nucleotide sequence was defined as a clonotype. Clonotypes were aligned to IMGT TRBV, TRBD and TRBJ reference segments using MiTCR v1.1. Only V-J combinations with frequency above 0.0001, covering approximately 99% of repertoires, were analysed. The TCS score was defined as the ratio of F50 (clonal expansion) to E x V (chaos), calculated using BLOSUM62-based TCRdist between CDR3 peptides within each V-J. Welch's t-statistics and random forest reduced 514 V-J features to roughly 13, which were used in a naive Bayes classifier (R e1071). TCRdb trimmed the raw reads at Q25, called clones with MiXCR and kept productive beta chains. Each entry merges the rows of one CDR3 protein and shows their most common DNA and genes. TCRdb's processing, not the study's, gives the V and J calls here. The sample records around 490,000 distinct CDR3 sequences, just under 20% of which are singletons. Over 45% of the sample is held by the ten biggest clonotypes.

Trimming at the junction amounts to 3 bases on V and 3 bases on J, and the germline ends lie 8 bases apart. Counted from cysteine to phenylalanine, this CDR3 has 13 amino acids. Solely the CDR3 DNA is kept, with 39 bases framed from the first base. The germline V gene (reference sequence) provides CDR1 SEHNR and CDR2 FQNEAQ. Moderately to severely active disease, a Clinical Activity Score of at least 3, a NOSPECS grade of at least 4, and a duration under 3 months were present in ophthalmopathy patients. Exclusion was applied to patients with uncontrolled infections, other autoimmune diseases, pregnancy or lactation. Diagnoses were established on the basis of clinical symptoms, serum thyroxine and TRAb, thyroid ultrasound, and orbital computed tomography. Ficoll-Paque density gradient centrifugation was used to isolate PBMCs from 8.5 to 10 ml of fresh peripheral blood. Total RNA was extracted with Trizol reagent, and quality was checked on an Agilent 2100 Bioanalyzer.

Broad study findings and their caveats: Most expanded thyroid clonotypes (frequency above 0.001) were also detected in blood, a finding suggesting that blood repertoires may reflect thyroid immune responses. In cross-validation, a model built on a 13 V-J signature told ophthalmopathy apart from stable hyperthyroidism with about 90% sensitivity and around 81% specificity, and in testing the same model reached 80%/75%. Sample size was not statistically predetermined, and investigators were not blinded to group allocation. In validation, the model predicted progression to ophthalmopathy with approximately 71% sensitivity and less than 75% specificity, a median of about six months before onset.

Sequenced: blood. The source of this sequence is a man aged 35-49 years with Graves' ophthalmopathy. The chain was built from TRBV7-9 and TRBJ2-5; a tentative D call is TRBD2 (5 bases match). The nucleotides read TGTGCCAGCAGCTTCACTAGTAAAGAGACCCAGTACTTC. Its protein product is CASSFTSKETQYF. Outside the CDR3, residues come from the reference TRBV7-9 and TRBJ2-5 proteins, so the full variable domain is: DTGVSQNPRHKITKRGQNVTFRCDPISEHNRLYWYRQTLGQGPEFLTYFQNEAQLEKSRLLSDRFSAERPKGSFSTLEIQRTEQGDSAMYLCASSFTSKETQYFGPGTRLLVL.